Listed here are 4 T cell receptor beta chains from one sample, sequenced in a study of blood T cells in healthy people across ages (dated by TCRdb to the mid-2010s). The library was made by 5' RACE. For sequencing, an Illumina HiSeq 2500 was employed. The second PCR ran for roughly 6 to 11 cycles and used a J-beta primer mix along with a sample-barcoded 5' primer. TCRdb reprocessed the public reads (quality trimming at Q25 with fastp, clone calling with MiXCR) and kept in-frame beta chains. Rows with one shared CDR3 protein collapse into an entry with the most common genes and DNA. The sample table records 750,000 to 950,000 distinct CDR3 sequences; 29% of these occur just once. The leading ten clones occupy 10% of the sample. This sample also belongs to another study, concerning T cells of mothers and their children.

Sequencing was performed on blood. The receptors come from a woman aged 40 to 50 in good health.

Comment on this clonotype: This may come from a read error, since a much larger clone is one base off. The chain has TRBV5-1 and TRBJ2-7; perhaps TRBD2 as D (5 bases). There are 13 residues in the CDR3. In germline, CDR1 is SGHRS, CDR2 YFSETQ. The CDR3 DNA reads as TGCGCCAGCAGAATCCCAGAGGGCTACAAGCAGTACTTC. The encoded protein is CASRIPEGYKQYF.

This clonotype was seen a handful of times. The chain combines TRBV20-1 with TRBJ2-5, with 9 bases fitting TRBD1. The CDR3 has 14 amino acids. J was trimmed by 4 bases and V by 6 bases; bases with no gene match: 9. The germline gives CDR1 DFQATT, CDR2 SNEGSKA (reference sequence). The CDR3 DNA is TGCAGTGCCAGGCTGACAGGGGGGCGAGAGACCCAGTACTTC. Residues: CSARLTGGRETQYF.

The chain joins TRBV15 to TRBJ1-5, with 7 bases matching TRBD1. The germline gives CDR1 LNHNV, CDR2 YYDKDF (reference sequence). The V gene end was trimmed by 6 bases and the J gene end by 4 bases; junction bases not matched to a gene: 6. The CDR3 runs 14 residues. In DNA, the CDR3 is TGTGCCACCAGAGCAGGACAGGAAAATCAGCCCCAGCATTTT. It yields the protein CATRAGQENQPQHF.

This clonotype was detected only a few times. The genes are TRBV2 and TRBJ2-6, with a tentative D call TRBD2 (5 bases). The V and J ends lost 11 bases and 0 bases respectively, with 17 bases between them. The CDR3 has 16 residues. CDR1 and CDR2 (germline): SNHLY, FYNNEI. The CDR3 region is CAGKRGLFSGANVLTF. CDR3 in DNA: TGTGCCGGGAAACGAGGGTTGTTCTCTGGGGCCAACGTCCTGACTTTC.